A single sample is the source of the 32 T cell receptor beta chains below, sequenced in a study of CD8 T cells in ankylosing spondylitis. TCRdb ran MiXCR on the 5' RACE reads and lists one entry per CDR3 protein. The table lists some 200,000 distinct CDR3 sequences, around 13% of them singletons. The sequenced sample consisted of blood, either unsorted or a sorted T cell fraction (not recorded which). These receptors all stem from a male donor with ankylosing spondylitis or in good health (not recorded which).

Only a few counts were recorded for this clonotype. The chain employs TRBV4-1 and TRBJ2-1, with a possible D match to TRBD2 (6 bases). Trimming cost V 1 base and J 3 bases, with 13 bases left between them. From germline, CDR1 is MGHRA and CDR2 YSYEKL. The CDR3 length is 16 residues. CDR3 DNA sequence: TGCGCCAGCAGCCAAGCCCCAGCGGGCCTCTACAATGAGCAGTTCTTC. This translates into CASSQAPAGLYNEQFF.

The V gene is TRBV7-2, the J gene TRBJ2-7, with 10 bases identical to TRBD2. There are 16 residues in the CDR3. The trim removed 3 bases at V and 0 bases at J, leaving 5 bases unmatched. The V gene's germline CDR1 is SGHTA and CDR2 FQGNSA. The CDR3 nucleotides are TGTGCCAGCAGCTTTAGCGGGGGGACTTCCTCCTACGAGCAGTACTTC. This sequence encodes CASSFSGGTSSYEQYF.

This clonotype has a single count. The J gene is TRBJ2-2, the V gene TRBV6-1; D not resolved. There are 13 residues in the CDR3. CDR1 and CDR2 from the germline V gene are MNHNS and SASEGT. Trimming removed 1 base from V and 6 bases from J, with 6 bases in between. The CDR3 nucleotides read TGTGCCAGCAGTGAAGGTGGTCCCGGGGAGCTGTTTTTT. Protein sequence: CASSEGGPGELFF.

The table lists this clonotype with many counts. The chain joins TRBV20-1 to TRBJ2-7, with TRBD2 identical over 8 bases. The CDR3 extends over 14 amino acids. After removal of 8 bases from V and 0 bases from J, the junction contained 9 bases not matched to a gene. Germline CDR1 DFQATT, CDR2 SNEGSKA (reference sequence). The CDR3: CSFSGSESSYEQYF. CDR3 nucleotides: TGCAGTTTCAGCGGGAGCGAAAGCTCCTACGAGCAGTACTTC.

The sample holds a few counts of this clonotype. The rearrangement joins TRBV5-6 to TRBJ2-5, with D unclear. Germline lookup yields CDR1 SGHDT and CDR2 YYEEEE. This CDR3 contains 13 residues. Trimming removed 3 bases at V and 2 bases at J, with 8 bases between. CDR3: CASSYEVQETQYF. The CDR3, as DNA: TGTGCCAGCAGCTACGAGGTACAAGAGACCCAGTACTTC.

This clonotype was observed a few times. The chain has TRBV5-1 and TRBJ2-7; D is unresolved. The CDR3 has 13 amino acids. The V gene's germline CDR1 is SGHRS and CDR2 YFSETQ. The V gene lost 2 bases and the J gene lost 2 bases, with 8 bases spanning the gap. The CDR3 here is CASSFRWPYEQYF. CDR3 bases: TGCGCCAGCAGCTTCCGATGGCCCTACGAGCAGTACTTC.

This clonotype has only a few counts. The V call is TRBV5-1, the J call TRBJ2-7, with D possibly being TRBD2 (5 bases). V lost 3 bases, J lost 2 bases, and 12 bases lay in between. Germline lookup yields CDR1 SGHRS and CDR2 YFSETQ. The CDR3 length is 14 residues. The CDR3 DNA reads TGCGCCAGCAGCTCCGGGGTTAGGCCCTACGAGCAGTACTTC. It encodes CASSSGVRPYEQYF.

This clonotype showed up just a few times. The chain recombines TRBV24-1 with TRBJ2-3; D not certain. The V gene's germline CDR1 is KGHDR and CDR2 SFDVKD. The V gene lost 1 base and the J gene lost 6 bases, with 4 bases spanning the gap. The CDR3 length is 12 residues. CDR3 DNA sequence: TGTGCCACCAGTGATTTATCGGATACGCAGTATTTT. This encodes CATSDLSDTQYF.

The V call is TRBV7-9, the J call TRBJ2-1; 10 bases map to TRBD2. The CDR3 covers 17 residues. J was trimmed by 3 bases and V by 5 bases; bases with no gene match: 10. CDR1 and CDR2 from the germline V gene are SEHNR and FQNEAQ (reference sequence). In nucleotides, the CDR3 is TGTGCCAGCAGCCTCCCCATTTCTAGCGGGGGCTACAATGAGCAGTTCTTC. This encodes CASSLPISSGGYNEQFF.

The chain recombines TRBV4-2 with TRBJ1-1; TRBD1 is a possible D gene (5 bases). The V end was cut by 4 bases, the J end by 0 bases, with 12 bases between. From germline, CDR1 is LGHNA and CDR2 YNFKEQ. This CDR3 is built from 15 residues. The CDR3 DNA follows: TGTGCCAGCAGCCTAAGTTGGGGGATGAACACTGAAGCTTTCTTT. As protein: CASSLSWGMNTEAFF.

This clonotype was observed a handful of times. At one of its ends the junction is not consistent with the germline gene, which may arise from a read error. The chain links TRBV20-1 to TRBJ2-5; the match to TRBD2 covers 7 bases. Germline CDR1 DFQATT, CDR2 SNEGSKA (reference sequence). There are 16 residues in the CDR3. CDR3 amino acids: CCARDWGRALEETQYF. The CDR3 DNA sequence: TGCTGTGCTAGAGACTGGGGGAGGGCCCTAGAAGAGACCCAGTACTTC.

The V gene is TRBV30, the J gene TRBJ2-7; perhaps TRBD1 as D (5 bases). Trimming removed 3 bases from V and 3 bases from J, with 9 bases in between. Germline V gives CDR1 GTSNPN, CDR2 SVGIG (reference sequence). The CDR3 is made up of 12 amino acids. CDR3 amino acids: CAWRDNNYEQYF. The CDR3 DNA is TGTGCCTGGAGGGACAACAACTACGAGCAGTACTTC.

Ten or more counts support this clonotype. CDR3 DNA sequence: TGTGCCAGCAGTTTCTCTGGGGCCAACGTCCTGACTTTC. As protein: CASSFSGANVLTF. The chain employs TRBV12-3 or TRBV12-4 and TRBJ2-6; no reliable D call. The CDR3 loop spans 13 amino acids. Trimming pared 3 bases from V and 0 bases from J, leaving 0 bases between.

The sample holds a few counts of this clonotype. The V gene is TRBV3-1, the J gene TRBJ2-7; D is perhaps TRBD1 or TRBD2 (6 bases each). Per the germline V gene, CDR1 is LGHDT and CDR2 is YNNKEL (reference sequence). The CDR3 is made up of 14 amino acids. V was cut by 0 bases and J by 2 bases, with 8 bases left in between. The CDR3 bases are TGTGCCAGCAGCCAAGAAGGGGGGCCCTACGAGCAGTACTTC. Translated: CASSQEGGPYEQYF.

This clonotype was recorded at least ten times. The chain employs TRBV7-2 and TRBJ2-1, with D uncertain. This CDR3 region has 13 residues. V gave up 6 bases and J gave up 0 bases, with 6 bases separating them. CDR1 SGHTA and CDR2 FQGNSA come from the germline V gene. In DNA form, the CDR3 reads TGTGCCAGCAGGCCTAACTCCTACAATGAGCAGTTCTTC. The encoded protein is CASRPNSYNEQFF.

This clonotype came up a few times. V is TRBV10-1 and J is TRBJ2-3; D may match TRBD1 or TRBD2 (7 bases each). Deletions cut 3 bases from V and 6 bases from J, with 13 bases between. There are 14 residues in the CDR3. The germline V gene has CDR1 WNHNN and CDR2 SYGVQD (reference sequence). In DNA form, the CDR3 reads TGCGCCAGCAGTGACGGGGGGACAGTCGATACGCAGTATTTT. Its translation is CASSDGGTVDTQYF.

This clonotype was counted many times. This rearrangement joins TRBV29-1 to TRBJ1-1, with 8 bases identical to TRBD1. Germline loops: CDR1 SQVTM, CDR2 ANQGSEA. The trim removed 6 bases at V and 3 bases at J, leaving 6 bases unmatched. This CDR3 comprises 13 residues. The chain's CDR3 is CSVASGGYTEAFF. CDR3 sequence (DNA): TGCAGCGTAGCTTCAGGGGGCTACACTGAAGCTTTCTTT.

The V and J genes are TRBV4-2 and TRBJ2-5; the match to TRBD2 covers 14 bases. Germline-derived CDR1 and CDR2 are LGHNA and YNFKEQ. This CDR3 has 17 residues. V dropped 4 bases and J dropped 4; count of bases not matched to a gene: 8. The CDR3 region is CASSPTSGRGEGETQYF. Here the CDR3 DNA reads TGTGCCAGCAGCCCGACTAGCGGGAGGGGTGAAGGAGAGACCCAGTACTTC.

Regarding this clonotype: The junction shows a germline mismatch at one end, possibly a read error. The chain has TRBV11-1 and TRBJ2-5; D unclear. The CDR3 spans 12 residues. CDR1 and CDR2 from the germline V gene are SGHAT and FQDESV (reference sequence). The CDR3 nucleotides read TGTGCCAGCAGCCTTCTTAACGTGGACCAGCACTTC. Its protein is CASSLLNVDQHF.

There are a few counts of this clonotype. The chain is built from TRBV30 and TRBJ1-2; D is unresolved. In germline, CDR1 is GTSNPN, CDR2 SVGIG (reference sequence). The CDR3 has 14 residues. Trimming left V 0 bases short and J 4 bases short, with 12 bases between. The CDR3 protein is CAWSVIQNSYGYTF. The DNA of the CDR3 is TGTGCCTGGAGTGTAATTCAGAACTCCTATGGCTACACCTTC.

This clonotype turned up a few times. CDR3 sequence: CASRHGREGETQYF. The CDR3 region has the DNA TGTGCCAGCAGGCACGGGCGGGAGGGGGAGACCCAGTACTTC. The chain uses TRBV12-3 or TRBV12-4 and TRBJ2-5, with 9 bases matching TRBD2. This CDR3 has 14 amino acids. The V and J ends lost 6 bases and 5 bases, in that order; junction bases with no gene match: 7.

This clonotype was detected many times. CDR3 DNA: TGTGCCAGCAGTTTATCCGGGACAGGGCAGGTCGAGCAGTACTTC. Amino acid sequence: CASSLSGTGQVEQYF. The rearrangement joins TRBV12-3 or TRBV12-4 to TRBJ2-7, with 9 bases that match TRBD1. With V trimmed by 2 bases and J by 6 bases, 8 bases remained unmatched. The CDR3 length is 15 residues.

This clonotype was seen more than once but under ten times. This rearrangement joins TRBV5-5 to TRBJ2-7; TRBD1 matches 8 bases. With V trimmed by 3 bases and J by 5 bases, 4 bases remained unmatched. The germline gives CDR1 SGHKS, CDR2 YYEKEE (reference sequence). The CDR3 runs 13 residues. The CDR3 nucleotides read TGTGCCAGCAGCTCACGGACAGGGAACGAGCAGTACTTC. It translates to CASSSRTGNEQYF.

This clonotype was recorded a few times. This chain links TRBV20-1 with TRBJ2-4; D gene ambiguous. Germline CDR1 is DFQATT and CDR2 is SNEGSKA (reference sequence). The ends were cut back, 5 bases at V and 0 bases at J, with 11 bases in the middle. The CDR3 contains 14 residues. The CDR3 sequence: CSAPATLAKNIQYF. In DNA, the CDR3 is TGCAGTGCTCCGGCAACATTAGCCAAAAACATTCAGTACTTC.

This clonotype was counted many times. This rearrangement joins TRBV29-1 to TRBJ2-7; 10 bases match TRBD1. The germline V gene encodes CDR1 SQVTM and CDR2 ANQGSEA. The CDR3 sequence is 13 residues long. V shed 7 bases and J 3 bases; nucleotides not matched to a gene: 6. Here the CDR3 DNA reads TGCAGCGACGATCGGGACAGGGGCTACGAGCAGTACTTC. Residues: CSDDRDRGYEQYF.

CDR3 sequence (DNA): TGTGCCAGCAGCATCATTTTCATACCGACTAGCGGGGTAAGAGATACGCAGTATTTT. This gives the protein CASSIIFIPTSGVRDTQYF. The chain uses TRBV11-2 and TRBJ2-3; TRBD2 aligns across 11 bases. The CDR3 loop spans 19 amino acids. Trimming at V came to 5 bases and at J to 5 bases, leaving 18 bases not matched to a gene. Germline V gene data show CDR1 as SGHAT and CDR2 as FQNNGV.

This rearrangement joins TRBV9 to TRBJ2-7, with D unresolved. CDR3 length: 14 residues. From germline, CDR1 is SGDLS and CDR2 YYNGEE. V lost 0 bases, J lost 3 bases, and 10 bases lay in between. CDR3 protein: CASSVAAGVYEQYF. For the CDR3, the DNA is TGTGCCAGCAGCGTAGCCGCAGGTGTCTACGAGCAGTACTTC.

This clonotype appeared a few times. CDR3 in amino acids: CASSQGTLAYNEQFF. In DNA form, the CDR3 reads TGTGCCAGCAGCCAGGGGACCCTCGCGTACAATGAGCAGTTCTTC. The chain links TRBV11-2 to TRBJ2-1, with D perhaps matching TRBD1 (6 bases). This CDR3 region has 15 residues. V lost 5 bases and J 4 bases, leaving 15 bases between the germline ends. CDR1 is SGHAT and CDR2 is FQNNGV in the germline V gene.

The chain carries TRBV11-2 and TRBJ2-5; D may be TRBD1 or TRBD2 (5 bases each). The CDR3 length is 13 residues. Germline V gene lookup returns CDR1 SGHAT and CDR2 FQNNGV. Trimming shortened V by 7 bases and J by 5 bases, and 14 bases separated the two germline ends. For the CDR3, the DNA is TGTGCCAGCAACCCGGGGACCCGGGAGACCCAGTACTTC. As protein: CASNPGTRETQYF.

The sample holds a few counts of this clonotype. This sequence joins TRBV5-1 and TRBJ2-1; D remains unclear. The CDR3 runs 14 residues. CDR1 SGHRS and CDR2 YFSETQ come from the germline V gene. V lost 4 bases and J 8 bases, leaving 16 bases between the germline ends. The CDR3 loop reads CASSPGRQPDEQFF. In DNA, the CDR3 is TGCGCCAGCAGCCCCGGACGCCAGCCGGATGAGCAGTTCTTC.

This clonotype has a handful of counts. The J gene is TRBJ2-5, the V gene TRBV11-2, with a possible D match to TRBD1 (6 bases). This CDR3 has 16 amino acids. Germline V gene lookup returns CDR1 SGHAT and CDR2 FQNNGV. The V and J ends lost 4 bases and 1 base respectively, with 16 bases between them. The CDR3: CASSSGRGTSQETQYF. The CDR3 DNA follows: TGTGCCAGCAGCTCAGGCAGGGGAACCTCCCAAGAGACCCAGTACTTC.

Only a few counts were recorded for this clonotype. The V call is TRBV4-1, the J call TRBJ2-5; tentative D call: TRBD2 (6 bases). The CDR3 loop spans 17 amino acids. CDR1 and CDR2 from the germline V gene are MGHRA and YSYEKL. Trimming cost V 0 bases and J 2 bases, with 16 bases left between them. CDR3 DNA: TGCGCCAGCAGCCAAGAGGGCGAGCGGGCCATTCAAGAGACCCAGTACTTC. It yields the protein CASSQEGERAIQETQYF.